The 6 T cell receptor beta chains below all came from one sample that was sequenced in a study of shared clonotypes between healthy human individuals. Libraries were prepared by immunoSEQ multiplex PCR; TCRdb keeps only in-frame clonotypes and omits some of them. Found here are some 2,500,000 clones, roughly 93% of them singletons; the top ten hold 0.36%. Sequencing was performed on naive CD4+ T cells from PBMCs. Subset specified: CD45RA+ positively selected. These receptors were taken from a man aged 18 to 29 in good health. Some clones in this sample may be carry-over from other donors' samples.

V gene TRBV21-1 combines with J gene TRBJ2-5; the D call TRBD2 from the table was never checked on the DNA. TRBV21-1 is annotated as a pseudogene. This CDR3 has 19 amino acids. CDR3 in DNA: TGTGCCAGCAGCCCAACCGGGACTAGCGGGAGGGTTGGCCAAGAGACCCAGTACTTC. It translates to CASSPTGTSGRVGQETQYF.

The chain employs TRBV7-9 and TRBJ2-1, with D unclear. The CDR3 runs 17 residues. V lost 4 bases, J lost 3 bases, and 19 bases lay in between. Germline V lookup: CDR1 SEHNR, CDR2 FQNEAQ (reference sequence). CDR3 loop: CASSYLAGPLRYNEQFF. The CDR3 bases are TGTGCCAGCAGCTATTTGGCTGGCCCACTCCGCTACAATGAGCAGTTCTTC.

The chain carries TRBV25-1 and TRBJ2-1; TRBD1 matches at 9 bases. In germline, CDR1 is MGHDK, CDR2 SYGVNS. J was trimmed by 7 bases and V by 6 bases; bases with no gene match: 4. CDR3 size: 13 residues. CDR3 loop: CASSRTGVNEQFF. CDR3 coding DNA: TGTGCCAGCAGCCGGACAGGGGTTAATGAGCAGTTCTTC.

V usage is TRBV6-9 and J usage is TRBJ2-5; D not certain. The DNA matches TRBJ2-7 better at its end, which makes the J call doubtful. This CDR3 spans 16 amino acids. The germline gives CDR1 MNHGY, CDR2 SVAAGI. The CDR3 bases are TGTGCCAGCAGTTATTTGATGATCCGGGCCCACTCCGAGCAGTACTTC. Protein sequence: CASSYLMIRAHSEQYF.

The chain combines TRBV2 with TRBJ2-7; D assignment may be TRBD1 or TRBD2 (5 bases each). The CDR3 runs 13 residues. Trimming pared 3 bases from V and 7 bases from J, leaving 13 bases between. The germline gives CDR1 SNHLY, CDR2 FYNNEI. CDR3 in DNA: TGTGCCAGCAGTGAGGGGACGAGGACTGAGCAGTACTTC. Its translation: CASSEGTRTEQYF.

This chain links TRBV7-2 with TRBJ1-5; D remains ambiguous. CDR3 length equals 13 residues. Trimming took off 1 base at V and 5 bases at J, with 6 bases between the two ends. Germline-derived CDR1 and CDR2 are SGHTA and FQGNSA. Written as DNA, the CDR3 is TGTGCCAGCAGCTTAGATGTTTATCAGCCCCAGCATTTT. Translated, it gives CASSLDVYQPQHF.